A selection of T cell receptor beta chains follows, all from one sample in a study of OX40 agonist ivuxolimab in advanced cancers. The data were produced by immunoSEQ multiplex PCR, yet TCRdb's version contains in-frame clones alone and is incomplete. The data contain 25,000 to 30,000 clones, around 79% of them singletons. This specimen was CD4+ or CD8+ T cells sorted from blood, taken in a trial of the OX40 agonist ivuxolimab. The receptors here all came from an adult with an advanced solid tumor such as melanoma, head and neck, liver or kidney cancer. The CDR3 runs from the conserved cysteine through the conserved F or W. A D gene is named only where the DNA matches it firmly. Clone size is given for some rows only: seen once, a few or many times, or a class if the clone is expanded.

clone size,V gene,D gene,J gene,CDR3 protein,CDR3 DNA
-,TRBV9,TRBD1,TRBJ2-7,CASSVGQGVDEQYF,TGTGCCAGCAGCGTAGGGCAGGGGGTGGACGAGCAGTACTTC
-,TRBV7-9,-,TRBJ2-7,CASSPGPRESYEQYF,TGTGCCAGCAGCCCTGGTCCGAGGGAGTCCTACGAGCAGTACTTC
-,TRBV6-5,TRBD1,TRBJ1-1,CASSPGGTGAFF,TGTGCCAGCAGTCCAGGAGGGACAGGGGCTTTCTTT
-,TRBV19,-,TRBJ2-3,CASSILTESTDTQYF,TGTGCCAGTAGTATATTGACAGAAAGCACAGATACGCAGTATTTT
-,TRBV19,-,TRBJ2-2,CASSIRRETGELFF,TGTGCCAGTAGTATAAGACGGGAAACCGGGGAGCTGTTTTTT
-,TRBV10-3,-,TRBJ2-7,CAISDLGPTYEQYF,TGTGCCATCAGTGATTTGGGTCCGACCTACGAGCAGTACTTC
-,TRBV11-3,TRBD1,TRBJ2-7,CASSLADRGPYEQYF,TGTGCCAGCAGCTTAGCGGACAGGGGGCCGTACGAGCAGTACTTC
-,TRBV9,TRBD1,TRBJ2-5,CASSATGGRETQYF,TGTGCCAGCAGCGCGACAGGGGGTCGGGAGACCCAGTACTTC
once,TRBV28,-,TRBJ2-5,CASSHDERQFQETQYF,TGTGCCAGCAGTCACGATGAACGACAGTTTCAAGAGACCCAGTACTTC
once,TRBV27,TRBD1,TRBJ2-4,CASSSDRGKNIQYF,TGTGCCAGCAGTTCCGACAGGGGGAAAAACATTCAGTACTTC
-,TRBV30,-,TRBJ1-2,CAWSGRGARGYTF,TGTGCCTGGAGTGGGAGGGGGGCGCGAGGCTACACCTTC
-,TRBV29-1,-,TRBJ2-2,CSVEVGFNTGELFF,TGCAGCGTTGAAGTGGGCTTTAACACCGGGGAGCTGTTTTTT
-,TRBV2,TRBD1,TRBJ2-3,CASSERRTGIADTQYF,TGTGCCAGCAGTGAACGGCGGACAGGGATCGCAGATACGCAGTATTTT
-,TRBV28,-,TRBJ2-1,CASSLSPLTLYNEQFF,TGTGCCAGCAGTTTATCCCCTCTCACACTATACAATGAGCAGTTCTTC
once,TRBV7-9,TRBD1,TRBJ2-1,CASSLSGGGQFF,TGTGCCAGCAGCTTGTCAGGGGGCGGGCAGTTCTTC
-,TRBV28,-,TRBJ1-1,CASSHQGGLDTEAFF,TGTGCCAGCAGCCATCAAGGGGGGTTAGACACTGAAGCTTTCTTT
-,TRBV4-1,-,TRBJ2-6,CASSQEKQGYSGANVLTF,TGCGCCAGCAGCCAAGAAAAACAGGGTTACTCTGGGGCCAACGTCCTGACTTTC
-,TRBV4-2,TRBD2,TRBJ2-5,CASSGTSGQETQYF,TGTGCCAGCAGCGGGACTAGCGGCCAAGAGACCCAGTACTTC
-,TRBV15,-,TRBJ1-4,CATSKDGQFDEKLFF,TGTGCCACCAGCAAAGACGGGCAGTTTGATGAAAAACTGTTTTTT
once,TRBV7-9,-,TRBJ1-2,CASSFRVRRDYGYTF,TGTGCCAGCAGCTTCAGGGTTCGCCGAGACTATGGCTACACCTTC
-,TRBV4-1,-,TRBJ1-2,CASSQGGQATYGYTF,TGCGCCAGCAGCCAAGGGGGTCAGGCGACCTATGGCTACACCTTC
-,TRBV6-5,-,TRBJ2-1,CASSSNVPRGEQFF,TGTGCCAGCAGCTCGAATGTCCCTCGGGGTGAGCAGTTCTTC
few,TRBV7-9,TRBD2,TRBJ2-1,CASSPGGQVSYNEQFF,TGTGCCAGCAGCCCGGGGGGGCAGGTCTCCTACAATGAGCAGTTCTTC
once,TRBV9,TRBD2,TRBJ2-3,CASSSTAGGRDTQYF,TGTGCCAGCAGCTCGACAGCGGGGGGCCGGGATACGCAGTATTTT
-,TRBV7-7,TRBD2,TRBJ2-1,CASSLGLADYNEQFF,TGTGCTAGCAGCTTAGGACTAGCGGACTACAATGAGCAGTTCTTC
-,TRBV6-6,-,TRBJ1-5,CASSLGGPRSNQPQHF,TGTGCCAGCTCCCTGGGGGGGCCCCGAAGCAATCAGCCCCAGCATTTT
-,TRBV28,TRBD1,TRBJ2-7,CASSSLPGQGPSLFYEQYF,TGTGCCAGCAGTTCCCTACCGGGACAGGGTCCTTCATTGTTCTACGAGCAGTACTTC
-,TRBV7-9,-,TRBJ1-1,CASSLGYTDTEAFF,TGTGCCAGCAGCTTAGGTTACACAGACACTGAAGCTTTCTTT
-,TRBV11-2,TRBD1,TRBJ1-1,CASSLWGQQNTEAFF,TGTGCCAGCAGCTTATGGGGACAGCAAAACACTGAAGCTTTCTTT
-,TRBV19,TRBD1,TRBJ1-1,CASSINRGNTEAFF,TGTGCCAGTAGTATTAACAGGGGAAACACTGAAGCTTTCTTT
-,TRBV7-3,TRBD2,TRBJ2-1,CASSPLAGSSYNEQFF,TGTGCCAGCAGCCCCTTAGCGGGGAGCTCCTACAATGAGCAGTTCTTC
once,TRBV30,-,TRBJ1-2,CAWKETLNYGYTF,TGTGCCTGGAAGGAGACACTCAACTATGGCTACACCTTC
-,TRBV6-5,TRBD1,TRBJ2-1,CASWDRDLYNEQFF,TGTGCCAGTTGGGACAGGGATCTCTACAATGAGCAGTTCTTC
-,TRBV11-1,TRBD1,TRBJ2-3,CASSLAGNRGGQYF,TGTGCCAGCAGCTTAGCGGGTAACAGGGGTGGGCAGTATTTT
-,TRBV5-1,TRBD2,TRBJ2-1,CASSPPTSGRAFVEQFF,TGCGCCAGCAGCCCACCGACTAGCGGGAGGGCCTTTGTTGAGCAGTTCTTC
-,TRBV2,TRBD1,TRBJ1-1,CAIPFPGQVIMNTEAFF,TGTGCCATCCCTTTCCCGGGACAGGTGATTATGAACACTGAAGCTTTCTTT
-,TRBV28,-,TRBJ2-2,CASSPYTGELFF,TGTGCCAGCAGTCCGTACACCGGGGAGCTGTTTTTT
few,TRBV10-2,-,TRBJ1-5,CASSNRDQPQHF,TGCGCCAGCAGTAACAGGGATCAGCCCCAGCATTTT
-,TRBV4-1,TRBD1,TRBJ2-7,CASSTPGQGYEQYF,TGCGCCAGCAGCACCCCGGGACAGGGGTACGAGCAGTACTTC
-,TRBV4-1,-,TRBJ2-7,CASSQDRVIREQYF,TGCGCCAGCAGCCAAGATAGAGTTATACGGGAGCAGTACTTC
few,TRBV10-3,-,TRBJ2-5,CAISEGVLRETQYF,TGTGCCATCAGTGAAGGGGTCCTCAGGGAGACCCAGTACTTC
-,TRBV7-3,TRBD1,TRBJ2-3,CASSLSPGTGFADTQYF,TGTGCCAGCAGCTTAAGCCCCGGGACAGGGTTTGCAGATACGCAGTATTTT
once,TRBV19,-,TRBJ1-1,CASSKDRRGTEAFF,TGTGCCAGTAGTAAGGACCGAAGGGGCACTGAAGCTTTCTTT
-,TRBV13,TRBD1,TRBJ2-7,CASSSQGISYEQYF,TGTGCCAGCAGCTCACAGGGGATCTCCTACGAGCAGTACTTC
-,TRBV13,TRBD2,TRBJ2-7,CASSISGGSSYEQYF,TGTGCCAGCAGTATTAGCGGGGGCAGCTCCTACGAGCAGTACTTC
-,TRBV5-8,-,TRBJ2-3,CASSLQGADTQYF,TGTGCCAGCAGCTTGCAGGGCGCAGATACGCAGTATTTT
once,TRBV27,-,TRBJ2-1,CASRLYLYGQYNEQFF,TGTGCCAGCAGACTTTATCTTTACGGGCAGTACAATGAGCAGTTCTTC
-,TRBV7-9,-,TRBJ1-1,CASSLEGHLTEAFF,TGTGCCAGCAGCCTTGAAGGACACTTGACTGAAGCTTTCTTT
-,TRBV11-3,-,TRBJ2-7,CASTPRGQGHEQYF,TGTGCCAGCACCCCCCGGGGGCAGGGCCACGAGCAGTACTTC